The sequence of this TCR beta chain was determined in a study of blood T cells in healthy people across ages. Germline V gives CDR1 MNHEY, CDR2 SVGAGI. Trimming stripped 2 bases from V and 4 bases from J, with 5 bases between. The CDR3 runs to 12 residues. Primed by a sample-barcoded 5' primer and a J-beta primer mix, a second PCR proceeded for about 7 to 11 cycles. A template-switch adaptor containing 12 random nucleotides labeled each cDNA molecule. TCRdb called the 5' RACE reads again in MiXCR, with one record for every CDR3 protein. The table has about 1,500,000 distinct CDR3 sequences, roughly 27% seen once. This clonotype was seen many times.

Sequenced sample: blood. The clonotype originates from a woman aged 25 to 39 in good health. The chain employs TRBV6-5 and TRBJ1-2; D remains unclear. CDR3 sequence reads: CASSYAGYGYTF. CDR3 coding DNA: TGTGCCAGCAGTTACGCGGGCTATGGCTACACCTTC.